This entry concerns a single TCR beta chain. Its antigen is undetermined. Time point: baseline, week 1 (first vaccination visit). Treatment described: pre-vaccination baseline after standard-of-care therapy. Germline loops: CDR1 SGHRS, CDR2 YFSETQ. The germline V and J ends were trimmed by 3 bases and 9 bases, with 13 bases remaining between them. The CDR3 consists of 13 residues. These data belong to a study of a mutant IDH1 vaccine in newly diagnosed glioma. Overall study results and limits: Vaccine-induced immune responses occurred in 93.3% of patients. It seemed that pseudoprogression was not linked to changes in the top peripheral T cell clonotypes.

Measured with immunoSEQ multiplex PCR; TCRdb has only the in-frame clones, and not every one. The profile covers about 15,000 clones, with 80% to 90% appearing a single time and around 8.8% taken by the ten largest. This receptor was taken from a woman between 40 and 50 years old with glioma. Some clones in this sample may be carry-over from other donors' samples. The chain couples TRBV5-1 to TRBJ2-4, with TRBD2 as a possible D gene (6 bases). The source was PBMCs, collected from a glioma patient treated with radiotherapy, temozolomide or both. CDR3 sequence reads: CASSSAGLGIQYF. Here the CDR3 DNA reads TGCGCCAGCAGCTCGGCGGGATTGGGCATTCAGTACTTC. The whole variable domain, remainder taken from reference TRBV5-1 and TRBJ2-4, is KAGVTQTPRYLIKTRGQQVTLSCSPISGHRSVSWYQQTPGQGLQFLFEYFSETQRNKGNFPGRFSGRQFSNSRSEMNVSTLELGDSALYLCASSSAGLGIQYFGAGTRLSVL.